The sequence of this T cell receptor (beta chain) was determined in a study of regulatory T cells in long-lasting Graves disease. Overall study results and limits: TCR diversity was lower in persistent Graves' patients than in newly diagnosed ones. Persistent disease exhibited a predilection for TRBV28, TRBJ1-2 and TRBJ2-5.

Noted time point: newly diagnosed GD, antithyroid drugs for less than 3 months. PBMCs were the source of the RNA used for TCR sequencing. Around 9.1 milliliters of peripheral blood were drawn into EDTA tubes. Arm-PCR of CDR3 regions and iRepertoire HTBI primers were the basis on which TCR beta libraries were built. TCRdb re-analysed the multiplex PCR reads in MiXCR, keeping a single row per CDR3 protein. The sample lists 350,000 to 400,000 distinct CDR3 sequences, roughly a sixth occurring once. V lost 6 bases and J 3 bases, leaving 15 bases between the germline ends. The CDR3 spans 14 residues. The germline CDR1 and CDR2 sequences are SGDLS and YYNGEE. Concerning this clonotype itself: No antigen is known for it. A read error is possible here, since a much larger clone lies one base away.

The clonotype originates from a female donor with Graves disease. The chain has TRBV9 and TRBJ1-1, with D tentatively TRBD1 (5 bases). The sample in question was peripheral blood mononuclear cells (PBMCs), obtained at new diagnosis, from a patient treated with antithyroid drugs. The CDR3 region is CASKPPGGYTEAFF. CDR3 sequence (DNA): TGTGCCAGCAAGCCCCCGGGGGGGTACACTGAAGCTTTCTTT.